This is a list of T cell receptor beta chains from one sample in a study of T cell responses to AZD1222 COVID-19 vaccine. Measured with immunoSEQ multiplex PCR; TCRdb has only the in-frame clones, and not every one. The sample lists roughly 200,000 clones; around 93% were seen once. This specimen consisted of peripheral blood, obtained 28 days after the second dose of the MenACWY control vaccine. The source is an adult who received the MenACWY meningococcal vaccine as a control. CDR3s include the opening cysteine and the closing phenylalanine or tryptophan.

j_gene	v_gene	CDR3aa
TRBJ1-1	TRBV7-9	CASSSYRGPEAFF
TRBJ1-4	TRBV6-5	CACRAGKEKLFF
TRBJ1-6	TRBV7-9	CASSTDRNSPLHF
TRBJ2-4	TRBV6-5	CASRSTGGKNIQYF
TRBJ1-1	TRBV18	CASSGGGGTEAFF
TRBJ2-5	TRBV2	CASSDRGSPETQYF
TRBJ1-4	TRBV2	CASRGGNEKLFF
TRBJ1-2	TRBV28	CASTLPLGQGSSVGYGYTF
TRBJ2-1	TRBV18	CASSPLADEQFF
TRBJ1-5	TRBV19	CASSIDRSSNQPQHF
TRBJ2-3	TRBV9	CASSVETGGPDTQYF
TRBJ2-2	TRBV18	CASSLQGAGELFF
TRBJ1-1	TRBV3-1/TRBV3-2	CASSPRTIMNTEAFF
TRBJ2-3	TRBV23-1	CASSRADTTSTDTQYF
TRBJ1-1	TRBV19	CASSIRNGGAEAFF
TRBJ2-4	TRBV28	CAVGLWRDF
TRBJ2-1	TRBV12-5	CASGLPVYYNDEQFF
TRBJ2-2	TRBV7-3	CASSSADRVGTGELFF
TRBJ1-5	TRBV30	CAWSGQGYQPQHF
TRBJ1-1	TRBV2	CASSMDGNTEAFF
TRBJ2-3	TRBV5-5	CASSPTTSGGTDTQYF
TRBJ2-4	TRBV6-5	CASRNAGTGKNIQYF
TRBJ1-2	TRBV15	CATSRAGQGRGGYTF
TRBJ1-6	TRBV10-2	CASSEPGSYNSPLHF
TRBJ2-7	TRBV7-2	CASSLGNLYEQYF
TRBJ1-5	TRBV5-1	CASSLEGGSQPQHF
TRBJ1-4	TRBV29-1	CSVAGGNEKLFF
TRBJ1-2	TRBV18	CASSPGTGGPKLSYTF
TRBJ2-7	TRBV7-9	CASSFGQGAGEQYF
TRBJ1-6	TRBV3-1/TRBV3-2	CASKQGNNSPLHF
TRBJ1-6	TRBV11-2	CASSFRTGLNSPLHF
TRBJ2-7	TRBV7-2	CASLGGTGPYEQYF
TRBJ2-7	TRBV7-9	CASSPGLSYEQYF
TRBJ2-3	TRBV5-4	CASSRGGADTQYF
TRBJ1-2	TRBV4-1	CASSQDPWTRRYGYTF
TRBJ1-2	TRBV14	CASSQGSGYYGYTF
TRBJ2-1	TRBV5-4	CASSLMVFAAGGDNEQFF
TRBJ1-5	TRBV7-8	CASSLPRGTQPQHF
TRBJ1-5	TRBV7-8	CASSPRGLNQPQHF
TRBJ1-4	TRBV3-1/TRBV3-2	CASSQRANEKLFF
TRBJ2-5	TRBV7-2	CASSLGRGQETQYF
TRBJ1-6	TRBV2	CASSAPPGSPLHF
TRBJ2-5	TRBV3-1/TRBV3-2	CASTRGWGIRETQYF
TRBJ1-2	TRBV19	CASSIGGSYGYTF
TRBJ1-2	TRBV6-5	CASSYSGRYGYTF
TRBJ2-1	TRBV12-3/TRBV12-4	CASSLATGNEQFF
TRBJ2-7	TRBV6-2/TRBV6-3	CASSYPTSLTGRYEQYF
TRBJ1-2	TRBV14	CASSQDWVGQLYGYTF
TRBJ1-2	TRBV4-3	CASSQPGGSSGYTF
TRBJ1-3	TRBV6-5	CASRPRTGPGNTIYF
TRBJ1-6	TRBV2	CASRLDSSSYNSPLHF
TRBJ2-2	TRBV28	CASSSPAFANTGELFF
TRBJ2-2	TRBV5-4	CASSLGGRTHTGELFF
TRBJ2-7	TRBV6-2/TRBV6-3	CASSYEGIEQYF
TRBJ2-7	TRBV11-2	CASSTPGTSGTYEQYF
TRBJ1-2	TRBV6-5	CASRLRGPSGYTF
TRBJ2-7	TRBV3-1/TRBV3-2	CASSQSNYEQYF
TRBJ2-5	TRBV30	CAWSVAVSGKTQYF